A selection of T cell receptor beta chains follows, all from one sample in a study of blood T cell repertoires in COVID-19. Sequencing used immunoSEQ multiplex PCR; TCRdb keeps in-frame clones, though not all of them. The data show over 400,000 clones, approximately 85% seen once. Sequenced: peripheral blood. Source of these receptors: a human donor in a cohort sampled during active COVID-19. Each CDR3 is given with its conserved first and last residue. Only part of the rows carry a size: once, few, many, or a class if the clone is expanded.

>NA|TRBJ1-2|TRBV29-1
CSVASGTGTVF
>NA|TRBJ2-1|TRBV30
CAWSQGLADSYNEQFF
>NA|TRBJ1-3|TRBV5-6
CASSVFSTGGGNTIYF
>NA|TRBJ2-7|TRBV23-1
CASSHGTGKGEQYF
>NA|TRBJ2-7|TRBV6-5
CASRGWDRVHEQYF
>NA|TRBJ2-3|TRBV4-3
CASSPSGTTDTQYF
>NA|TRBJ1-1|TRBV14
CASSQVRGKAFF
>few|TRBJ2-7|TRBV30
CAWRPQGYEQYF
>NA|TRBJ1-1|TRBV9
CASSPWDPVGAPEAFF
>once|TRBJ2-7|TRBV9
CASSAGLAGGLSSYEQYF
>few|TRBJ1-1|TRBV6-5
CASSYVRTGGNTEAFF
>NA|TRBJ2-5|TRBV11-2
CASSLNPTVWETQYF
>NA|TRBJ2-5|TRBV10-2
CASSESDSGSRETQYF
>NA|TRBJ2-7|TRBV30
CAWSLYRQGVAYEQYF
>NA|TRBJ2-3|TRBV3-1/TRBV3-2
CASSRAGASTDTQYF
>NA|TRBJ2-5|TRBV21-1
CASSKPPTDRGGETQYF
>once|TRBJ1-2|TRBV5-4
CASSLPLSGNNYGYTF
>NA|TRBJ2-1|TRBV7-2
CASKKGGSSNEQFF
>NA|TRBJ1-4|TRBV29-1
CSVMKADSEKLFF
>NA|TRBJ2-7|TRBV5-6
CASSLTSLYEQYF
>NA|TRBJ2-1|TRBV19
CASSIEGGPYNEQFF
>NA|TRBJ1-5|TRBV19
CASRTTGVGNQPQHF
>NA|TRBJ2-7|TRBV3-1/TRBV3-2
CASSQDRGTEQYF
>NA|TRBJ2-3|TRBV4-2
CASSQITSGRGDTQYF
>once|TRBJ1-5|TRBV19
CASSIVARNNQPQHF
>NA|TRBJ2-2|TRBV3-1/TRBV3-2
CASSHAGYTGELFF
>NA|TRBJ2-7|TRBV4-1
CASSQKTEAAYEQYF
>NA|TRBJ2-3|TRBV15
CATSQRDTDTQYF
>NA|TRBJ1-1|TRBV3-1/TRBV3-2
CASSQRSDNTEAFF